This T cell receptor (beta chain) was obtained from a study of blood T cell repertoires in COVID-19. The authors' processing: Reference gene primer amplification gave nucleated cell count estimates. The assay was immunoSEQ multiplex PCR, and TCRdb's table has in-frame clones only and misses some. Clonal size and the V and J genes are those of that table, whereas D and trimming came from the DNA. The data contain a few hundred thousand clones, around 86% of them seen just once; the ten biggest clones take up approximately 5%. Germline V gene lookup returns CDR1 SGHNT and CDR2 YENEEA. V lost 5 bases and J 4 bases, leaving 13 bases between the germline ends. CDR3 size: 14 residues.

The clonotype originates from a woman aged 50 to 60 who had recovered from COVID-19. Sequencing was done on a sample of PBMCs or T cells enriched from blood (not recorded which). The genes are TRBV11-3 and TRBJ2-3; tentative D call: TRBD1 (5 bases). The CDR3: CASSLGLDADTQYF. CDR3 DNA sequence: TGTGCCAGCAGCCTGGGGCTAGACGCAGATACGCAGTATTTT.